This TCR beta chain was sequenced during a study of blood T cell repertoires in COVID-19. Background on the study: Italy, Spain and the United States were the sources of the convalescent and acute COVID-19 samples.

Clones were read by immunoSEQ multiplex PCR, and TCRdb kept only the in-frame ones, dropping some. This sample has 30,000 to 35,000 clones, with 87% found just once. Germline-derived CDR1 and CDR2 are SGHNT and YYREEE (reference sequence). V trimming: 4 bases; J trimming: 7 bases; junction bases outside the gene matches: 14. The CDR3 has 15 amino acids. Sequenced input: peripheral blood. This clonotype was obtained from an older man with active COVID-19. The chain has TRBV5-4 and TRBJ2-7, with TRBD2 identical over 7 bases. CDR3 bases: TGTGCCAGCAGCCAACCTCGGACTAGGGGTAGTGAGCAGTACTTC. It is translated as CASSQPRTRGSEQYF.